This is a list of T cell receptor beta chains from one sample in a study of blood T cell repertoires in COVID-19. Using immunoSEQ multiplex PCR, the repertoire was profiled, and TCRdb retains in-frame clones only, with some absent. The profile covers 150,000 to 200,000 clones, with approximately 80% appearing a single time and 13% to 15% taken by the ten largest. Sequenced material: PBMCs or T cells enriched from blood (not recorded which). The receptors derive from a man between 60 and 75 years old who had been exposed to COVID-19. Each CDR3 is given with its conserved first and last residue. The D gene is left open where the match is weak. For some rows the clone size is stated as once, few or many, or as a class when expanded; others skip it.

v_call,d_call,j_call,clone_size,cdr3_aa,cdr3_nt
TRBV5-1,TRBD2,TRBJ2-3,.,CASSYLSGRPDTQYF,TGCGCCAGCAGCTACCTTAGCGGGAGACCAGATACGCAGTATTTT
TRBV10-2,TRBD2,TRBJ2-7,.,CASSGLADSYEQYF,TGCGCCAGCAGTGGTCTAGCGGACTCCTACGAGCAGTACTTC
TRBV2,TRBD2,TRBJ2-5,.,CASGPTSGRALGETQYF,TGTGCCAGCGGGCCGACTAGCGGGAGGGCCCTCGGAGAGACCCAGTACTTC
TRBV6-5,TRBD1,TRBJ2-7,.,CASSSGTVYEQYF,TGTGCCAGCAGTTCCGGGACAGTCTACGAGCAGTACTTC
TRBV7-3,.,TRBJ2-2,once,CASSRSRTTGELFF,TGTGCCAGCAGCCGTTCCAGAACCACCGGGGAGCTGTTTTTT
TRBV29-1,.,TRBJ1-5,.,CSVEEISGEPQHF,TGCAGCGTTGAAGAGATTTCGGGGGAACCCCAGCATTTT
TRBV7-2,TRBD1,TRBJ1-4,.,CASSLRGREKLFF,TGTGCCAGCAGCCTCAGGGGGAGGGAAAAACTGTTTTTT
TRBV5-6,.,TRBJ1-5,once,CASSKTDQPQHF,TGTGCCAGCAGCAAAACTGATCAGCCCCAGCATTTT
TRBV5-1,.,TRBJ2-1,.,CASSLVAAPNEQFF,TGCGCCAGCAGCTTGGTGGCGGCCCCTAATGAGCAGTTCTTC
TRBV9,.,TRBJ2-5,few,CASSKTGFVEETQYF,TGTGCCAGCAGCAAGACAGGCTTTGTAGAAGAGACCCAGTACTTC
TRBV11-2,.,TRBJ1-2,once,CASSLDQAGIVDGYTF,TGTGCCAGCAGCTTAGATCAGGCAGGGATCGTTGATGGCTACACCTTC
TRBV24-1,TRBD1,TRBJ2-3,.,CATSDLGTGEDTQYF,TGTGCCACCAGTGATTTAGGGACAGGGGAAGATACGCAGTATTTT
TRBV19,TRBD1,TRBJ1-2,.,CASRQTGVGYTF,TGTGCCAGTAGGCAGACAGGGGTCGGCTACACCTTC
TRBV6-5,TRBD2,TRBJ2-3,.,CASAPLLAGEDTQYF,TGTGCCAGCGCACCCCTACTAGCGGGAGAAGATACGCAGTATTTT
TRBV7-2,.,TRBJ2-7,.,CASSLEDSPTRREQYF,TGTGCCAGCAGCTTGGAGGACTCGCCTACCCGCCGGGAGCAGTACTTC
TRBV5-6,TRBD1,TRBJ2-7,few,CASSSRQGAVSEQYF,TGTGCCAGCAGCTCACGACAGGGGGCCGTTTCCGAGCAGTACTTC
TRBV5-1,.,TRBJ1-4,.,CASSLAGWEKLFF,TGCGCCAGCAGCTTGGCAGGGTGGGAAAAACTGTTTTTT
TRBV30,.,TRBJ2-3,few,CAWSIQGGADTQYF,TGTGCCTGGAGTATCCAGGGAGGCGCAGATACGCAGTATTTT
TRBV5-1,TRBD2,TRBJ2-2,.,CASSLAGSGSGTGELFF,TGCGCCAGCAGCCTGGCAGGTAGCGGGAGTGGGACCGGGGAGCTGTTTTTT
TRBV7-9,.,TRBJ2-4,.,CASSLGKGADPNKNIQYF,TGTGCCAGCAGCTTAGGGAAGGGAGCCGATCCTAACAAAAACATTCAGTACTTC
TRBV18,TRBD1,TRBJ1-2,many,CASSQLPQIGQGDYGYTF,TGTGCCAGCTCCCAATTACCCCAAATCGGACAGGGTGACTATGGCTACACCTTC
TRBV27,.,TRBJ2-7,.,CASSSSGTRNYEQYF,TGTGCCAGCAGTTCGTCGGGGACTCGAAACTACGAGCAGTACTTC
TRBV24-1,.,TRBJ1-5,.,CATSDFAQPNQPQHF,TGTGCCACCAGTGATTTCGCACAGCCTAATCAGCCCCAGCATTTT
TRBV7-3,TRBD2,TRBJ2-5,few,CASSPIGGRGETQYF,TGTGCCAGCAGCCCAATCGGGGGGAGAGGGGAGACCCAGTACTTC
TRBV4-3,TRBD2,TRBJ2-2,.,CASSGLAGGPGELFF,TGCGCCAGCAGCGGACTAGCGGGAGGGCCCGGGGAGCTGTTTTTT
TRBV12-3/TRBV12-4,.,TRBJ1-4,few,CASSLRSGKLFF,TGTGCCAGCAGTTTAAGGTCGGGGAAACTGTTTTTT
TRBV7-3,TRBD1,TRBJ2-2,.,CASSLTATGGHTGELFF,TGTGCCAGCAGCTTAACGGCCACAGGGGGCCACACCGGGGAGCTGTTTTTT
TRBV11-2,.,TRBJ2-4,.,CASSLGGLAKNIQYF,TGTGCCAGCAGCTTGGGGGGATTAGCCAAAAACATTCAGTACTTC
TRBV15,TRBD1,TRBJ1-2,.,CATSRDRGYTF,TGTGCCACCAGCAGGGACAGGGGATACACCTTC
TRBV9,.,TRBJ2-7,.,CASSPGGEQYF,TGTGCCAGCAGCCCCGGGGGCGAGCAGTACTTC
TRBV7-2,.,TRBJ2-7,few,CASSPGGARSYEQYF,TGTGCCAGCAGCCCCGGAGGGGCACGGTCCTACGAGCAGTACTTC
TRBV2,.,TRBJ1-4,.,CASMRSGDEKLFF,TGTGCCAGCATGAGGTCGGGTGATGAAAAACTGTTTTTT
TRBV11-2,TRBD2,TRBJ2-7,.,CASSAGLAVGYEQYF,TGTGCCAGCAGCGCGGGCCTAGCGGTGGGGTACGAGCAGTACTTC
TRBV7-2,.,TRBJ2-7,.,CASSNNRVSYEQYF,TGTGCCAGCAGTAACAACAGGGTCTCCTACGAGCAGTACTTC
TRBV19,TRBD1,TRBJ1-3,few,CASIKRTGGATGNTIYF,TGTGCCAGTATCAAGAGGACAGGGGGCGCGACTGGAAACACCATATATTTT
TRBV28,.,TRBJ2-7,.,CASSVQTRGKAGRLSYEQYF,TGTGCCAGCAGTGTACAAACAAGGGGGAAAGCGGGACGCCTCTCCTACGAGCAGTACTTC
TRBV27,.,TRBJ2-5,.,CASSSVGAGETQYF,TGTGCCAGCAGTTCAGTGGGAGCGGGTGAGACCCAGTACTTC